This T cell receptor (beta chain) stems from a study of OX40 agonist ivuxolimab in advanced cancers. The CDR3 consists of 12 residues. V was trimmed by 3 bases and J by 7 bases, leaving 6 bases between them. CDR1 is SEHNR, CDR2 FQNEAQ, per germline (reference sequence). Libraries were prepared by immunoSEQ multiplex PCR; TCRdb keeps only in-frame clonotypes and omits some of them. The sample contains more than 50,000 clones, roughly 87% of which appear only once. This sequence was found in an adult with an advanced solid tumor such as melanoma, head and neck, liver or kidney cancer. The chain has TRBV7-9 and TRBJ2-2; D is undetermined. The sample in question was CD4+ or CD8+ T cells sorted from blood, obtained in a trial of the OX40 agonist ivuxolimab. As DNA, the CDR3 is TGTGCCAGCAGCTTGAGCATCGGGGAGCTGTTTTTT. It encodes CASSLSIGELFF.